A selection of T cell receptor beta chains follows, all from one sample in a study of CD8 T cells in ankylosing spondylitis. From the 5' RACE reads, TCRdb called clonotypes with MiXCR, one entry per CDR3 protein. The sample carries about 130,000 distinct CDR3 sequences, roughly 8.8% recorded once. The sequencing sample was made of blood, either unsorted or a sorted T cell fraction (not recorded which). Receptor source: a male donor with ankylosing spondylitis or in good health (not recorded which). Both conserved end residues are part of each CDR3. D genes are given only for firm matches. Clone size is not always given. Where it is, it says once, few, many or a class for expanded clones.

V gene	J gene	clone size	D gene	CDR3 protein	CDR3 DNA
TRBV27	TRBJ2-2	many	TRBD1	CASSLLGTGVGELFF	TGTGCCAGCAGTTTACTCGGGACAGGGGTCGGGGAGCTGTTTTTT
TRBV20-1	TRBJ2-1	many	.	CSARSAEDNEQFF	TGCAGTGCTAGATCAGCGGAGGACAATGAGCAGTTCTTC
TRBV20-1	TRBJ2-1	.	TRBD2	CSARGTSGGYNEQFF	TGCAGTGCTAGAGGGACTAGCGGGGGCTACAATGAGCAGTTCTTC
TRBV7-2	TRBJ2-7	.	.	CASSFLGSSYEQYF	TGTGCCAGCAGCTTCTTGGGGAGCTCCTACGAGCAGTACTTC
TRBV3-1	TRBJ2-7	many	TRBD2	CASSQKLAGNLGQYF	TGTGCCAGCAGCCAAAAACTAGCGGGAAATCTGGGGCAGTACTTC
TRBV20-1	TRBJ2-3	many	.	CSATTTSWTDTQYF	TGCAGTGCTACGACGACTAGTTGGACAGATACGCAGTATTTT
TRBV5-6	TRBJ2-4	many	TRBD1	CASTKVGQGHIQYF	TGTGCCAGCACCAAAGTGGGACAGGGCCACATTCAGTACTTC
TRBV7-2	TRBJ2-7	many	.	CASSSDEYEQYF	TGTGCCAGCAGCTCGGATGAATACGAGCAGTACTTC
TRBV20-1	TRBJ2-5	few	.	CSARGDWHQETQYF	TGCAGTGCTAGAGGGGACTGGCATCAAGAGACCCAGTACTTC
TRBV5-1	TRBJ2-1	many	TRBD2	CASTLTSGRLSYNEQFF	TGCGCCAGCACCCTGACTAGCGGGAGGCTTTCTTACAATGAGCAGTTCTTC
TRBV20-1	TRBJ2-2	many	.	CSAREGRGGTGELFF	TGCAGTGCTAGAGAGGGCAGGGGCGGCACCGGGGAGCTGTTTTTT
TRBV29-1	TRBJ2-1	many	TRBD1	CSVVDRGIGEQFF	TGCAGCGTTGTGGACAGGGGGATTGGTGAGCAGTTCTTC
TRBV4-3	TRBJ2-5	few	.	CASSQVIRSTQYF	TGCGCCAGCAGCCAAGTGATACGGTCAACCCAGTACTTC
TRBV14	TRBJ2-7	many	.	CASSQFGVYEQYF	TGTGCCAGCAGCCAATTTGGGGTCTACGAGCAGTACTTC
TRBV20-1	TRBJ2-3	few	TRBD2	CCAKGLAGISDTQYF	TGCTGTGCTAAGGGACTAGCGGGGATTTCAGATACGCAGTATTTT
TRBV7-2	TRBJ2-3	many	.	CASSFAGGADTQYF	TGTGCCAGCAGCTTTGCAGGTGGCGCAGATACGCAGTATTTT
TRBV4-3	TRBJ2-4	many	TRBD1	CASSQDGQGGNIQYF	TGCGCCAGCAGCCAAGATGGACAGGGGGGAAACATTCAGTACTTC
TRBV7-9	TRBJ1-2	many	.	CASDPNLPNYGYTF	TGTGCCAGCGATCCTAATTTGCCGAACTATGGCTACACCTTC
TRBV7-8	TRBJ2-2	few	TRBD2	CASNRGLAGGTGELFF	TGTGCCAGCAACCGTGGACTAGCGGGAGGAACCGGGGAGCTGTTTTTT
TRBV12-3/TRBV12-4	TRBJ2-2	many	TRBD2	CASSPGTTNTGELFF	TGTGCCAGCAGTCCCGGGACTACGAACACCGGGGAGCTGTTTTTT
TRBV20-1	TRBJ2-7	many	TRBD2	CSARVPSGIYEQYF	TGCAGTGCTAGAGTCCCTAGCGGAATCTACGAGCAGTACTTC
TRBV10-3	TRBJ1-2	few	TRBD1	CAIRPSGTGIDYGYTF	TGTGCCATCAGACCTTCCGGGACAGGGATCGACTATGGCTACACCTTC
TRBV12-3/TRBV12-4	TRBJ2-7	few	TRBD2	CASSPGLAKYEQYF	TGTGCCAGCAGTCCAGGACTAGCGAAGTACGAGCAGTACTTC
TRBV3-1	TRBJ1-2	many	TRBD1	CASSFTGGWENYGYTF	TGTGCCAGCAGCTTTACAGGGGGCTGGGAGAACTATGGCTACACCTTC
TRBV13	TRBJ2-3	many	TRBD2	CASSLKVSGTRTDTQYF	TGTGCCAGCAGCTTAAAGGTTAGCGGGACTCGCACAGATACGCAGTATTTT
TRBV5-1	TRBJ2-1	many	.	CASSDGSRESYNEQFF	TGCGCCAGCAGCGACGGGAGCCGAGAGTCATACAATGAGCAGTTCTTC
TRBV5-1	TRBJ1-2	many	TRBD1	CASSFPGGTNYGYTF	TGCGCCAGCAGCTTCCCAGGGGGGACTAACTATGGCTACACCTTC
TRBV20-1	TRBJ1-5	many	TRBD1	CSAFNDRGIQPQHF	TGCAGTGCCTTTAACGACAGGGGAATACAGCCCCAGCATTTT
TRBV7-3	TRBJ2-1	.	TRBD2	CASSLSSGSLYEQFF	TGTGCCAGCAGCTTAAGTAGCGGGAGCTTGTATGAGCAGTTCTTC
TRBV5-1	TRBJ2-1	many	.	CASSLVRGSGNNEQFF	TGCGCCAGCAGCTTGGTCCGGGGATCAGGAAACAATGAGCAGTTCTTC
TRBV12-3/TRBV12-4	TRBJ1-3	many	.	CASSFSYRGHSGNTIYF	TGTGCCAGCAGTTTCTCCTATAGGGGCCACTCTGGAAACACCATATATTTT
TRBV29-1	TRBJ2-5	many	.	CLQETQYF	TGTCTGCAAGAGACCCAGTACTTC
TRBV7-2	TRBJ2-1	many	.	CASRVLTEQFF	TGTGCCAGCAGGGTTCTGACGGAGCAGTTCTTC
TRBV12-3/TRBV12-4	TRBJ2-1	many	.	CASSFETEKFF	TGTGCCAGCAGTTTTGAAACAGAGAAGTTCTTC
TRBV20-1	TRBJ2-2	many	.	CSATGDRGTGELFF	TGCAGTGCTACCGGAGACCGCGGCACCGGGGAGCTGTTTTTT
TRBV7-6	TRBJ2-1	.	.	CASSRGDHDEQFF	TGTGCCAGCAGCCGAGGCGATCACGATGAGCAGTTCTTC
TRBV5-1	TRBJ2-1	many	.	CASSLAAAGTFTYNEQFF	TGCGCCAGCAGCTTGGCCGCTGCCGGGACTTTCACCTACAATGAGCAGTTCTTC
TRBV5-6	TRBJ1-2	many	TRBD1	CASSLGDRINYGYTF	TGTGCCAGCAGCTTGGGGGACAGAATAAACTATGGCTACACCTTC
TRBV20-1	TRBJ1-1	many	.	CSAEWANTEAFF	TGCAGTGCCGAATGGGCGAACACTGAAGCTTTCTTT
TRBV5-1	TRBJ2-1	many	.	CASSLAPETSEQFF	TGCGCCAGCAGCTTGGCCCCGGAGACAAGTGAGCAGTTCTTC
TRBV29-1	TRBJ2-7	.	.	CSVKTRTYEQYF	TGCAGCGTCAAGACCCGAACCTACGAGCAGTACTTC
TRBV20-1	TRBJ1-1	many	.	CSAIVRARTEAFF	TGCAGTGCTATAGTCAGGGCACGGACTGAAGCTTTCTTT
TRBV2	TRBJ2-1	.	.	CAGGAHNEQFF	TGTGCCGGAGGGGCTCACAATGAGCAGTTCTTC
TRBV20-1	TRBJ1-4	many	.	CSARDLGRDATNEKLFF	TGCAGTGCTAGAGACTTGGGGCGGGACGCAACTAATGAAAAACTGTTTTTT
TRBV12-3/TRBV12-4	TRBJ2-7	few	TRBD1	CAICLGPGTASTYSYEQYF	TGTGCCATCTGTTTAGGGCCGGGGACAGCCTCGACTTACTCCTACGAGCAGTACTTC
TRBV2	TRBJ2-3	few	.	CASGDRPTDTQYF	TGTGCCAGCGGCGACCGTCCCACAGATACGCAGTATTTT
TRBV20-1	TRBJ2-7	many	.	CSATLTTHYEQYF	TGCAGTGCTACTCTCACTACCCACTACGAGCAGTACTTC
TRBV12-3/TRBV12-4	TRBJ2-6	few	.	CASSPRGQVHMGANVLTF	TGTGCCAGCAGTCCCCGGGGGCAGGTACACATGGGGGCCAACGTCCTGACTTTC
TRBV12-3/TRBV12-4	TRBJ1-2	few	.	CASRPTGSGYTF	TGTGCCAGCCGCCCGACGGGGAGCGGCTACACCTTC
TRBV28	TRBJ2-2	many	.	CASSQGPGTNTGELFF	TGTGCCAGCAGCCAGGGGCCAGGCACCAACACCGGGGAGCTGTTTTTT
TRBV7-2	TRBJ2-7	few	TRBD2	CASSLALAGGGEQYF	TGTGCCAGCAGCTTAGCGCTAGCGGGAGGGGGCGAGCAGTACTTC
TRBV20-1	TRBJ2-4	.	TRBD2	CSARAYSSGAGGGGF	TGCAGTGCTAGAGCCTACAGTTCTGGAGCGGGAGGAGGTGGCTTC
TRBV20-1	TRBJ2-5	many	.	CSASLGETQYF	TGCAGTGCTAGTCTGGGAGAGACCCAGTACTTC
TRBV24-1	TRBJ1-2	many	.	CATSDPGFGYTF	TGTGCCACCAGTGATCCAGGGTTTGGCTACACCTTC